This T cell receptor (beta chain) was identified during a study of CXCR3-negative and CXCR3-positive naive CD8 T cells. Study-level results: Whereas memory cells differed, naive CXCR3-negative and CXCR3-positive cells shared similar TRBV-TRBJ usage. Naive subsets had comparable surface CD5; TCR strength was inferred from TRB CDR3 properties. Both naive subsets had comparably high diversity; memory CD8+ cells much lower. After cryopreservation, expression of CXCR3 was partially reduced, and most assays were run with fresh PBMCs.

This CDR3 has 12 residues. This clonotype is called medium-sized based on its frequency. The antigen remains unidentified. Preparation of TRB cDNA libraries relied on 5' RACE carrying UMI labels. TCRdb re-analyzed the 5' RACE reads; it lists each CDR3 protein once, without DNA. Its listing shows under 9,500 distinct CDR3 sequences. Sequencing was carried out using naive CXCR3- CD8+ T cells from blood. As for subset: CD45RO-CCR7+CD27+CD95- naive CD8+ T cells lacking CXCR3 (TNR3-). The TCR sequence derives from a human donor in good health. Some clones in this sample may be carry-over from other donors' samples. The chain is built from TRBV21-1 and TRBJ1-1. TRBV21-1 counts as a pseudogene. The CDR3 region is CASEDGNTEAFF.